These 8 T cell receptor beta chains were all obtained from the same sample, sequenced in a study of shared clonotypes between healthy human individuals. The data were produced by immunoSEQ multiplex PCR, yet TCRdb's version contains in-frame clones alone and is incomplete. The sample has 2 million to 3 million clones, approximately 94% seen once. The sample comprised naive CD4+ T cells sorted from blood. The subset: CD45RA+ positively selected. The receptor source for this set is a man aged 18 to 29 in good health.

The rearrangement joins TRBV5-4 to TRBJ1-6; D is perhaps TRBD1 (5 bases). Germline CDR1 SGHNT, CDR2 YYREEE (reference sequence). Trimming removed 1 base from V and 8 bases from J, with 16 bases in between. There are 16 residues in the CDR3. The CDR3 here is CASSLKKAGRDSPLHF. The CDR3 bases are TGTGCCAGCAGCTTGAAAAAGGCAGGGCGGGATTCACCCCTCCACTTT.

The CDR3 DNA sequence: TGTGCCAGCAGCTTTCTGGACGGTAGCACAGATACGCAGTATTTT. The encoded protein is CASSFLDGSTDTQYF. This sequence joins TRBV7-9 and TRBJ2-3; D is unresolved. Germline loops: CDR1 SEHNR, CDR2 FQNEAQ (reference sequence). Between the trimmed V and J ends, which lost 3 bases and 0 bases, there was a span of 10 bases. The CDR3 totals 15 residues.

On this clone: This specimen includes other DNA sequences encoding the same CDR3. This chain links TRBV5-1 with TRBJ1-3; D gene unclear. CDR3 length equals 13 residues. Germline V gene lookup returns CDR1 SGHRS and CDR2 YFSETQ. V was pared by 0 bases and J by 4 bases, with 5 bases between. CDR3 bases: TGCGCCAGCAGCTTGGACGTCGGAAACACCATATATTTT. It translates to CASSLDVGNTIYF.

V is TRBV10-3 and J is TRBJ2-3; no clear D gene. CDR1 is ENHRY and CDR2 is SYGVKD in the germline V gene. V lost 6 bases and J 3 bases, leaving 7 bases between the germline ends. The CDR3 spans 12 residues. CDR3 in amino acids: CAIRSGTDTQYF. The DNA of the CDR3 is TGTGCCATCAGATCCGGGACAGATACGCAGTATTTT.

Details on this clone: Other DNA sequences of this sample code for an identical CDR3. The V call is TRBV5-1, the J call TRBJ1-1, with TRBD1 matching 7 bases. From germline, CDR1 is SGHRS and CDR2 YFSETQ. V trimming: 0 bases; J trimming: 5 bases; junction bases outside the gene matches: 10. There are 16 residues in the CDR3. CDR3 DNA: TGCGCCAGCAGCTTGGCCCCTACAGGGGAGGGGACTGAAGCTTTCTTT. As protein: CASSLAPTGEGTEAFF. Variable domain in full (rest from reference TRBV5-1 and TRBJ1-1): KAGVTQTPRYLIKTRGQQVTLSCSPISGHRSVSWYQQTPGQGLQFLFEYFSETQRNKGNFPGRFSGRQFSNSRSEMNVSTLELGDSALYLCASSLAPTGEGTEAFFGQGTRLTVV.

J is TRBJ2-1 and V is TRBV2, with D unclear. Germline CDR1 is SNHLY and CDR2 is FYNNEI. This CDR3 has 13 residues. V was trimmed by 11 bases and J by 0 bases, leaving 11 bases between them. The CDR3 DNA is TGTGCCGCGGTGGGTTACTCCTACAATGAGCAGTTCTTC. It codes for CAAVGYSYNEQFF.

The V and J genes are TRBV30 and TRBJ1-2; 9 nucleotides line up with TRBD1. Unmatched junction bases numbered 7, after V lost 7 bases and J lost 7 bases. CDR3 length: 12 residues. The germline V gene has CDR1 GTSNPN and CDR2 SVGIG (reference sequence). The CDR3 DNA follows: TGTGCCTCCCAAGGGACAGGGCTTGGCTACACCTTC. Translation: CASQGTGLGYTF.

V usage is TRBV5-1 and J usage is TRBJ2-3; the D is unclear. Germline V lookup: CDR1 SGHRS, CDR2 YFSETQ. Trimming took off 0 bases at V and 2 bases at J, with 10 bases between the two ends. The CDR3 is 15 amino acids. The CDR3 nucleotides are TGCGCCAGCAGCTTGGGTGCGCCCAACACAGATACGCAGTATTTT. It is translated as CASSLGAPNTDTQYF.